The clone carrying this T cell receptor beta chain was seen only a few times. Its matching antigen is unknown. Using RNA transcripts as the source, TCR beta CDR3 regions were amplified. Researchers ran a first-round RT-PCR on the TCR CDR3 using the HTBI primer set. Using its own MiXCR run on the multiplex PCR reads, TCRdb lists one record per CDR3 protein. The sample holds some 300,000 distinct CDR3 sequences, roughly a fifth seen once. The record originates from a study of T cells in Graves' hyperthyroidism and ophthalmopathy. Germline loops: CDR1 MNHEY, CDR2 SMNVEV (reference sequence). Trimming cost V 4 bases and J 8 bases; bases outside gene matches: 11. The CDR3 consists of 15 residues. Study conclusions and caveats: Blood also held most thyroid clonotypes expanded beyond 0.001.

The clonotype was recovered from a middle-aged man with Graves' ophthalmopathy. Sequenced input: blood. The chain employs TRBV27 and TRBJ2-1, with 7 bases lining up with TRBD2. The CDR3 here is CASSSPGGSSDEQFF. The CDR3 coding sequence is TGTGCCAGCAGTTCCCCCGGGGGGAGTTCAGATGAGCAGTTCTTC.